This entry describes one T cell receptor (beta chain). An end of the junction does not agree with germline; a read error may underlie this. From germline, CDR1 is SNHLY and CDR2 FYNNEI. The CDR3 sequence is 13 residues long. It was version v3.0 of the immunoSEQ assay that was run at survey level. The data were produced by immunoSEQ multiplex PCR, yet TCRdb's version contains in-frame clones alone and is incomplete. The sample has under 15,000 clones; about 81% are singletons. This sample was included in a study of long-term antiretroviral therapy in people with HIV. The sequence came from a man over 45 with HIV. The sequences come from unsorted PBMCs, collected roughly 8.1 years after starting antiretroviral therapy. The V call is TRBV2, the J call TRBJ2-7; a weak D match, TRBD1 (6 bases). CDR3 residues: CVSIGQGFYEQYF. Here the CDR3 DNA reads TGTGTCAGCATCGGTCAGGGGTTCTACGAGCAGTACTTC.